This T cell receptor beta chain stems from a study of CD8 T cells in Susac syndrome (dated by TCRdb to the late 2010s). In terms of the full investigation: Whether CD8+ T cell activation and differentiation in Susac syndrome was antigen driven was tested using repertoire sequencing. CD8+ T cell repertoire clonality was compared between around eleven healthy donors, some 14 Susac syndrome patients and some 15 multiple sclerosis patients. Study-wide findings and limitations: The study acknowledged that relatively few individuals were included in the TCR sequencing and HLA analysis.

High-throughput TCR beta sequencing profiled peripheral blood CD8+ and CD4+ T cells from healthy donors, Susac syndrome patients and multiple sclerosis patients. Treatment-naive patients with stable or active relapsing-remitting disease fulfilling revised McDonald criteria were used as multiple sclerosis controls. CD8+ TEMRA cells were enriched by FACS, while bulk CD8+ and CD4+ T cells were purified by magnetic negative isolation. Blood was collected in EDTA tubes and processed within 24 hours, with PBMCs isolated through density gradient centrifugation. PBMCs intended for TCR sequencing were frozen in liquid nitrogen and were later thawed in a 37 degrees C water bath. The sorted or isolated CD4+, CD8+ and CD8+ TEMRA cells reached a purity of at least 90%. RNA was extracted with the RNeasy kit and about 0.5 to 1 ug was reverse transcribed using random hexamers. The immunoSEQ multiplex PCR assay, which covers 54 Vbeta and 13 Jbeta segments, was used to amplify TCR beta CDR3 regions. Bias from PCR amplification was corrected by using a synthetic template baseline for primer optimization and for computational correction. The authors processed their data as follows. Reads were annotated to V, D and J genes according to IMGT and were analyzed with immunoSEQ Analyzer, with only productive sequences retained. Clonality was calculated as one minus the Shannon entropy normalized by log2 of the number of productive unique sequences. For each patient and control, public and private clones were evaluated among the 100 most prevalent clones. A clone was defined as Susac-specific if it was absent from the healthy and MS cohorts, from about a thousand published viral clones and from other ImmuneACCESS disease sequences. TCRdb trimmed the raw reads at Q25, called clones with MiXCR and kept productive beta chains. CDR3 protein duplicates are merged, each entry listing the most common genes and DNA. The V and J calls follow TCRdb's processing rather than the paper's. Within this sample are about 80,000 distinct CDR3 sequences, with 90% to 95% of them counted one time only. In total, the top ten clones hold just over 0.5% of the sample.

The CDR3 holds 14 amino acids from the cysteine to the phenylalanine. CDR3 DNA only is kept here, 42 bases in frame from base 1. The germline V gene provides CDR1 MDHEN and CDR2 SYDVKM. V drops 1 base and J drops 0 bases, leaving 4 bases in between. A remark on this clonotype: Which antigen it targets is not known. No base quality information exists; no much larger clone differs at one position.

The receptor was derived from a human donor with multiple sclerosis. The chain is encoded by TRBV28 joined to TRBJ2-1; no D segment can be confidently identified. The specimen was CD8+ T cells from PBMCs. The nucleotide sequence is given as TGTGCCAGCAGTTTATCCGACTCCTACAATGAGCAGTTCTTC. Translated, it reads CASSLSDSYNEQFF.